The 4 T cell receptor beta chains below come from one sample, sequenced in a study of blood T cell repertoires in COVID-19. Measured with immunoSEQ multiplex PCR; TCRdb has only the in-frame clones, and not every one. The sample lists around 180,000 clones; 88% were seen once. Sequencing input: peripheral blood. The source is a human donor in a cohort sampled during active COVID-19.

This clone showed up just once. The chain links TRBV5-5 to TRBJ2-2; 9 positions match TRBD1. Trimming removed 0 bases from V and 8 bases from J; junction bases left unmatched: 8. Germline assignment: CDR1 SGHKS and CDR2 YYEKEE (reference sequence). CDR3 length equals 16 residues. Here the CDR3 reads CASSLAHTGGRGELFF. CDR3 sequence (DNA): TGTGCCAGCAGCTTGGCCCACACAGGGGGCAGGGGGGAGCTGTTTTTT. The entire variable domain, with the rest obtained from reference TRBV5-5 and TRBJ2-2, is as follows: DAGVTQSPTHLIKTRGQQVTLRCSPISGHKSVSWYQQVLGQGPQFIFQYYEKEERGRGNFPDRFSARQFPNYSSELNVNALLLGDSALYLCASSLAHTGGRGELFFGEGSRLTVL.

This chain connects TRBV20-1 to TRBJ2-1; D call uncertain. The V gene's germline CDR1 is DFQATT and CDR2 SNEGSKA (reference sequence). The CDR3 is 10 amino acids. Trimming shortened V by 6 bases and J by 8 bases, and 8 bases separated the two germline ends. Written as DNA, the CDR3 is TGCAGTGCCGCGGCGGATGAGCAGTTCTTC. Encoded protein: CSAAADEQFF.

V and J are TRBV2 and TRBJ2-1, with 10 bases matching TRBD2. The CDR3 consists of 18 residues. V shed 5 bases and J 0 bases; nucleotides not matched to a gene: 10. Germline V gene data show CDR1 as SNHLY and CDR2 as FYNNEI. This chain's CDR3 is CASSRLAGALSSYNEQFF. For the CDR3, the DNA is TGTGCCAGCAGTAGGCTAGCGGGGGCCCTGAGCTCCTACAATGAGCAGTTCTTC.

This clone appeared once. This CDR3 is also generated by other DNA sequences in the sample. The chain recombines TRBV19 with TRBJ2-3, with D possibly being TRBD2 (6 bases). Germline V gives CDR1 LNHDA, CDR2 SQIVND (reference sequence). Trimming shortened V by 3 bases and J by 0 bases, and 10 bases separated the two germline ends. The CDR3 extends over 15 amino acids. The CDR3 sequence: CASSIGGTSTDTQYF. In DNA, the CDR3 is TGTGCCAGTAGTATCGGCGGGACTAGCACAGATACGCAGTATTTT.